This T cell receptor beta chain came from a study of cytomegalovirus exposure and HLA in healthy donors. Points from the study as a whole: Later findings reportedly placed an Asian-associated ancestry cluster below the approximately 670-donor mean for N-insertions. As confirmed in vitro, three CMV-associated chains were specific for CMV antigens. A later analysis found TCR association rates differed by HLA locus, highest for DRB1 and lowest for HLA-C.

As to this clone: Its antigen is unknown.

With 60 Vbeta and 13 Jbeta primers, the PCR was carried out. Sequencing was performed with immunoSEQ multiplex PCR; in TCRdb, only in-frame clones are kept and a portion is missing. The sample lists 65,000 to 85,000 clones; more than 60% were seen once. This CDR3 region has 15 residues. V was clipped by 3 bases and J by 0 bases, with 9 bases between them. Germline loops: CDR1 MNHEY, CDR2 SMNVEV (reference sequence). This chain uses TRBV27 with TRBJ2-1; D uncertain. Sequences were obtained from PBMCs. The TCR comes from a man aged 50 or older in good health and CMV-seropositive. CDR3 in amino acids: CASSLSPGSYNEQFF. In nucleotides, the CDR3 is TGTGCCAGCAGTTTGAGCCCGGGCTCCTACAATGAGCAGTTCTTC.